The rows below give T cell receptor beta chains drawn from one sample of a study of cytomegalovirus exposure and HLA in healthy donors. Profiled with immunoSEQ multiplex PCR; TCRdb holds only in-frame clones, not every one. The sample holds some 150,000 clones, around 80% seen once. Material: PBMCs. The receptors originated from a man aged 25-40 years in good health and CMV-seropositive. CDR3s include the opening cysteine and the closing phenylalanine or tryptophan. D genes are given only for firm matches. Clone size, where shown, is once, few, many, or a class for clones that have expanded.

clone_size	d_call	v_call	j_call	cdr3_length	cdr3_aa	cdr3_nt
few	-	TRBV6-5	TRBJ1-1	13	CASKAALNTEAFF	TGTGCCAGCAAGGCGGCCTTAAACACTGAAGCTTTCTTT
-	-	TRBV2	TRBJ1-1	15	CASSEGGGGNTEAFF	TGTGCCAGCAGTGAAGGGGGGGGAGGGAACACTGAAGCTTTCTTT
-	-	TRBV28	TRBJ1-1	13	CASRSGAQTEAFF	TGTGCCAGCAGGTCAGGGGCTCAGACTGAAGCTTTCTTT
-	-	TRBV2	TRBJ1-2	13	CASRDSFNYGYTF	TGTGCCAGCAGGGACAGCTTCAACTATGGCTACACCTTC
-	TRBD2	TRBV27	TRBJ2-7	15	CASSLTSGGTDEQYF	TGTGCCAGCAGTTTAACTAGCGGGGGGACCGACGAGCAGTACTTC
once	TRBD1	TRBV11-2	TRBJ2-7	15	CASSSQGTGNGEQYF	TGTGCCAGCAGCTCCCAGGGGACAGGGAACGGCGAGCAGTACTTC
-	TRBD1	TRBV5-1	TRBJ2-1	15	CASSLFGTGSDEQFF	TGCGCCAGCAGCTTGTTCGGGACAGGGTCGGATGAGCAGTTCTTC
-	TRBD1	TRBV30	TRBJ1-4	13	CAWGTGGPEKLFF	TGTGCCTGGGGGACAGGGGGCCCTGAAAAACTGTTTTTT
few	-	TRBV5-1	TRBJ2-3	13	CASSLGGEDTQYF	TGCGCCAGCAGCTTGGGGGGGGAGGATACGCAGTATTTT
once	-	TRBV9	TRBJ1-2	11	CASSEPGGYTF	TGTGCCAGCAGCGAACCGGGGGGCTACACCTTC
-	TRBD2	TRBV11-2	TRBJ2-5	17	CASSLDQFGGNGETQYF	TGTGCCAGCAGCTTAGACCAATTCGGGGGGAATGGGGAGACCCAGTACTTC
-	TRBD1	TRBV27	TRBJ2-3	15	CASSLSQGATDTQYF	TGTGCCAGCAGTTTAAGCCAGGGGGCAACAGATACGCAGTATTTT
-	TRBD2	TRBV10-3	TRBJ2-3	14	CAISLGTSGDTQYF	TGTGCCATCAGCCTCGGGACTAGCGGAGATACGCAGTATTTT
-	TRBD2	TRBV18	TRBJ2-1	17	CASSVGLAGVFYNEQFF	TGTGCCAGCTCGGTAGGGCTAGCGGGGGTTTTCTACAATGAGCAGTTCTTC
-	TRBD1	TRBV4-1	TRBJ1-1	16	CASSQDTGTGNTEAFF	TGCGCCAGCAGCCAAGATACAGGGACAGGGAACACTGAAGCTTTCTTT
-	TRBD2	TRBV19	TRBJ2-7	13	CASSPSGSYEQYF	TGTGCCAGTTCCCCTAGCGGGAGCTACGAGCAGTACTTC
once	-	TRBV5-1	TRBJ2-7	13	CASSSTDSYEQYF	TGCGCCAGCAGCTCTACAGATTCCTACGAGCAGTACTTC
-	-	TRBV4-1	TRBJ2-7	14	CASSQGTEVGEQYF	TGCGCCAGCAGCCAAGGGACTGAGGTTGGCGAGCAGTACTTC
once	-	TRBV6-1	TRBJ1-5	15	CASSDPGNWAKPQHF	TGTGCCAGCAGTGACCCAGGGAACTGGGCGAAGCCCCAGCATTTT
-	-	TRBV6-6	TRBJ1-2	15	CASSYEQEGLYGYTF	TGTGCCAGCAGTTACGAACAGGAGGGGCTCTATGGCTACACCTTC
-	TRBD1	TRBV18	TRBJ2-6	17	CASRRTGSATGANVLTF	TGTGCCAGCCGAAGGACAGGGAGCGCGACGGGGGCCAACGTCCTGACTTTC
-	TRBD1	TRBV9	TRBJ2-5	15	CASSRLGDRGETQYF	TGTGCCAGCAGCCGATTGGGGGACAGGGGTGAGACCCAGTACTTC
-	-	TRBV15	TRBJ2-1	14	CATSREGGYNEQFF	TGTGCCACCAGCAGAGAGGGGGGATACAATGAGCAGTTCTTC
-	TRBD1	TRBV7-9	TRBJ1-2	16	CASSSTRQGPFRDYTF	TGTGCCAGCAGCTCAACCAGACAGGGTCCCTTTAGGGACTACACCTTC
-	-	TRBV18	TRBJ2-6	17	CASSPRTVSSGANVLTF	TGTGCCAGCTCACCAAGGACAGTGAGCTCTGGGGCCAACGTCCTGACTTTC
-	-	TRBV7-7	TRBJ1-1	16	CASSPTVGQPNTEAFF	TGTGCTAGCAGCCCGACCGTCGGACAACCGAACACTGAAGCTTTCTTT
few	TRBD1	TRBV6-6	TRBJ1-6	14	CASRPGTANSPLHF	TGTGCCAGCAGGCCTGGGACAGCGAATTCACCCCTCCACTTT
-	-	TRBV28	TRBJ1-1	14	CASRPWGESTEAFF	TGTGCCAGCAGACCCTGGGGGGAGAGCACTGAAGCTTTCTTT
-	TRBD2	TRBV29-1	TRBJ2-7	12	CSVQRDSYEQYF	TGCAGCGTCCAGCGGGACTCCTACGAGCAGTACTTC
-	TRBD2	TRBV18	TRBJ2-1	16	CASSPGGGSSYNEQFF	TGTGCCAGCTCACCTGGAGGCGGGAGCTCCTACAATGAGCAGTTCTTC
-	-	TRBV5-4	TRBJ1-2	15	CASSPRPTGTAGYTF	TGTGCCAGCAGCCCCCGCCCGACAGGCACAGCTGGCTACACCTTC
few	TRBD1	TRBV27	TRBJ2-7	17	CASSLSGPTGGGYEQYF	TGTGCCAGCAGTTTATCAGGTCCGACAGGGGGCGGGTACGAGCAGTACTTC
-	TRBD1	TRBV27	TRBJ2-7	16	CASSQQGQPRSYEQYF	TGTGCCAGCAGTCAACAGGGACAGCCCCGCTCCTACGAGCAGTACTTC
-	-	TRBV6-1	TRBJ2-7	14	CASSEGARGYEQYF	TGTGCCAGCAGTGAAGGGGCCAGGGGTTACGAGCAGTACTTC
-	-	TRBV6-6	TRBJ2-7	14	CASTPSGRHYEQYF	TGTGCCAGCACCCCCAGCGGGCGACACTACGAGCAGTACTTC
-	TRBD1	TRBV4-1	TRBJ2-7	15	CASSQSSQGADEQYF	TGCGCCAGCAGCCAAAGTAGCCAGGGGGCGGACGAGCAGTACTTC
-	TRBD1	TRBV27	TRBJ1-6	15	CASSLRDRDGSPLHF	TGTGCCAGCAGTCTCCGGGACAGGGATGGTTCACCCCTCCACTTT
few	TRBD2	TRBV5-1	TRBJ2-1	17	CASSLAQSGSRWSEQFF	TGCGCCAGCAGCTTGGCCCAAAGCGGGAGTCGGTGGAGTGAGCAGTTCTTC
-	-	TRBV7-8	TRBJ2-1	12	CASSLPRREQFF	TGTGCCAGCAGCTTGCCCCGGCGGGAGCAGTTCTTC
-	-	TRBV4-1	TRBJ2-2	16	CASSQGPRLNTGELFF	TGCGCCAGCAGCCAAGGGCCTCGTCTGAACACCGGGGAGCTGTTTTTT
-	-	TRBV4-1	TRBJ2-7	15	CASSQSLANSYEQYF	TGCGCCAGCAGCCAATCCCTAGCGAACTCCTACGAGCAGTACTTC
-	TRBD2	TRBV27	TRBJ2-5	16	CASSPLTSDGAGTQYF	TGTGCCAGCAGTCCACTGACTAGCGATGGCGCAGGGACCCAGTACTTC
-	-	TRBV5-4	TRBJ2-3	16	CASSPGGAGGTDTQYF	TGTGCCAGCAGCCCTGGGGGGGCAGGGGGCACAGATACGCAGTATTTT
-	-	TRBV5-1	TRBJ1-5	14	CASSLGQSNQPQHF	TGCGCCAGCAGCTTGGGGCAGAGCAATCAGCCCCAGCATTTT
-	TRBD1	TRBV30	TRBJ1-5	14	CAWARGRSNQPQHF	TGTGCCTGGGCCAGGGGGCGAAGCAATCAGCCCCAGCATTTT
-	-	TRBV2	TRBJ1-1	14	CASSETAGLTEAFF	TGTGCCAGCAGTGAAACGGCGGGACTCACTGAAGCTTTCTTT
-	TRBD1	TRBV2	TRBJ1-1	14	CASRPGTGVSEAFF	TGTGCCAGCAGGCCCGGGACAGGGGTGTCTGAAGCTTTCTTT
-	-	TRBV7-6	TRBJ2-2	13	CASSLGPSGELFF	TGTGCCAGCAGCTTAGGGCCTTCCGGGGAGCTGTTTTTT
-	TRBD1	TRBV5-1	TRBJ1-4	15	CASSSTTGAAEKLFF	TGCGCCAGCAGCTCTACTACAGGGGCGGCTGAAAAACTGTTTTTT
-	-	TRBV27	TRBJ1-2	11	CASSSQGRYTF	TGTGCCAGCAGTTCACAGGGCCGCTACACCTTC
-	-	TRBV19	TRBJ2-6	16	CASSMDGLVGANVLTF	TGTGCCAGTAGTATGGATGGACTCGTAGGGGCCAACGTCCTGACTTTC
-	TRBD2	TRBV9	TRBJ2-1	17	CASSVGLAGGSYNEQFF	TGTGCCAGCAGCGTAGGGCTAGCGGGGGGATCTTACAATGAGCAGTTCTTC
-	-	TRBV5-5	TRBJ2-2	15	CASSLETTNTGELFF	TGTGCCAGCAGCTTGGAGACTACGAACACCGGGGAGCTGTTTTTT
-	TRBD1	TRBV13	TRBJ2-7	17	CASSLGIQGQGSYEQYF	TGTGCCAGCAGCTTAGGCATCCAGGGACAGGGCAGCTACGAGCAGTACTTC